This T cell receptor (beta chain) emerged from a study of CD8 T cells in ankylosing spondylitis. Germline V lookup: CDR1 SGHAT, CDR2 FQNNGV. This CDR3 is 15 amino acids long. V gave up 4 bases and J gave up 4 bases; unmatched junction bases: 7. Study results and limitations: Ankylosing spondylitis blood appeared to be characterized by a TCR beta motif of eight highly homologous variants. Those disease-linked clones were CD8+; they were also relatively rare in peripheral blood. Matched ankylosing spondylitis synovial fluid reportedly contained a significantly enriched population of disease-linked clones.

This clonotype was seen a few times. The antigen is unknown. Researchers built TCR beta libraries using quantitative 5'-RACE with molecular barcodes. TCRdb reanalysed the 5' RACE reads using MiXCR and keeps one entry per CDR3 protein. The table shows 450,000 or so distinct CDR3 sequences, with about 25% occurring only once. V and J are TRBV11-2 and TRBJ1-2, with 9 bases fitting TRBD1. This receptor was taken from a male donor with ankylosing spondylitis. Source material: blood, either unsorted or a sorted T cell fraction (not recorded which). For the CDR3, the DNA is TGTGCCAGCAGCTCCTTAACAGGGGGCCGCTATGGCTACACCTTC. This gives the protein CASSSLTGGRYGYTF.